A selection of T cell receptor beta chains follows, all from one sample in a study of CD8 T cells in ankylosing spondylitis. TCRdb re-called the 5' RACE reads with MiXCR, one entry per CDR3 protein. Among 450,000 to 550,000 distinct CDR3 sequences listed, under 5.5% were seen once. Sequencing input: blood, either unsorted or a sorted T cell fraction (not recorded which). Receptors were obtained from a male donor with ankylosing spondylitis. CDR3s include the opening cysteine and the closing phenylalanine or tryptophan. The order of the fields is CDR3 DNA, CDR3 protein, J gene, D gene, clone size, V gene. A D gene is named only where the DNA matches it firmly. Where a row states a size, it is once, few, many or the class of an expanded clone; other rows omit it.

TGCAGCGTTGGACTGCGGAGCACAGATACGCAGTATTTT,CSVGLRSTDTQYF,TRBJ2-3,NA,NA,TRBV29-1
TGTGCCAGCAGCTTATTCGGGGGGCGCACCGGGGAGCTGTTTTTT,CASSLFGGRTGELFF,TRBJ2-2,NA,many,TRBV7-2
TGTGCCAGCAGCTACCAGGGGCACCAAGAGACCCAGTACTTC,CASSYQGHQETQYF,TRBJ2-5,NA,NA,TRBV5-6
TGTGCCAGCAGCTTGGCACAGGGGATGACTGAAGCTTTCTTT,CASSLAQGMTEAFF,TRBJ1-1,TRBD1,many,TRBV5-5
TGTGCCAGCATTGTAGGGGGCGCCGCCTACGAGCAGTACTTC,CASIVGGAAYEQYF,TRBJ2-7,TRBD1,many,TRBV28
TGTGCCATCAGCGGGGACAGGGCTGCGGAACAGCCCCAGCATTTT,CAISGDRAAEQPQHF,TRBJ1-5,TRBD1,many,TRBV10-3
TGCGCCAGCAGCTTGGGATTGGGGGAGACAGATACGCAGTATTTT,CASSLGLGETDTQYF,TRBJ2-3,NA,NA,TRBV5-1
TGTGCCAGCAGTTATGCGGGAGTAAAGGAGACCCAGTACTTC,CASSYAGVKETQYF,TRBJ2-5,TRBD2,many,TRBV6-5
TGCAGTGCCCAGGGACCACAAATCCCTCCCGGGGAGCTGTTTTTT,CSAQGPQIPPGELFF,TRBJ2-2,NA,few,TRBV20-1
TGTGCCAGCTCCCCTTCGACAGCTAACTATGGCTACACCTTC,CASSPSTANYGYTF,TRBJ1-2,NA,many,TRBV18
TGTGCCAGTAGATTTAGACAGGGTGACACCGGGGAGCTGTTTTTT,CASRFRQGDTGELFF,TRBJ2-2,TRBD1,NA,TRBV12-3/TRBV12-4
TGCAGTGCCGTCTTAAGCGGGAGGTACAATGAGCAGTTCTTC,CSAVLSGRYNEQFF,TRBJ2-1,TRBD2,few,TRBV20-1
TGCAGCGTGGCGGCAGGAGGTTTCTACGAGCAGTACTTC,CSVAAGGFYEQYF,TRBJ2-7,NA,many,TRBV29-1
TGCAGCGTTGGGGGGCAGGGCCCAGATACGCAGTATTTT,CSVGGQGPDTQYF,TRBJ2-3,NA,many,TRBV29-1
TGTGCCAGCAGCTTCACCGGGACTAGCGGTAACATTCAGTACTTC,CASSFTGTSGNIQYF,TRBJ2-4,TRBD2,many,TRBV7-9